This T cell receptor beta chain derives from a study of control samples from healthy donors and cancer patients (TCRdb year 2020). According to the germline V gene (reference sequence), CDR1 reads GTSNPN and CDR2 reads SVGIG. V is cut back by 7 bases and J by 4 bases, with 6 bases in the junction unmatched. Spanning cysteine to phenylalanine, the CDR3 consists of 15 amino acids. The kept DNA is CDR3 alone, 45 bases in frame from the first base. A word on this clone: Its antigen is still unknown. Qualities for individual bases were not recorded, and no much larger clone is one base off.

Receptors were amplified or captured by the immunoSEQ multiplex PCR assay. The clones in this table, taken by TCRdb from immuneACCESS, are in-frame only. Not every clone is retained; where verified, under half of the shortfall comes from an unresolved V gene, and the cause of the rest is unknown. Within this sample are about 98,000 clones, with approximately 78% of them counted one time only. Of the sample, 2% to 2.5% falls within the top ten clones. The receptor's source is a man in his sixties in good health. What was sequenced was blood. Recombination linked TRBV30 to TRBJ2-5; 16 central nucleotides agree with TRBD2. In nucleotides, the sequence is TGTGCCTCGGGACTAGCGGGGGGGCTGCCAGAGACCCAGTACTTC. It codes for CASGLAGGLPETQYF.